These T cell receptor beta chains were read from a single sample in a study of T-cell reconstitution after alpha-beta-depleted transplantation in children. Via MiXCR, TCRdb re-called the PCR reads, giving one row per CDR3 protein. Among roughly 50,000 distinct CDR3 sequences listed, 40% to 55% were seen once. The source material was PBMCs, mostly from graft donor cells, sampled 360 days after TCRalphabeta/CD19-depleted stem cell transplant. Source of these receptors: a male patient younger than 18 who had a stem cell transplant for acute lymphoblastic leukemia, so the T cells may come from the graft donor. Each CDR3 is given with its conserved first and last residue. Fields, in order: V gene, CDR3 length, D gene, clone size, J gene, CDR3 DNA, CDR3 protein. D genes are given only for firm matches. Clone size is shown for a subset of rows, as once, few, many or a class of expanded clone.

TRBV7-9,14,-,-,TRBJ2-7,TGTGCCAGCAGCTTAGAAGGACGAGTAGGCGAGCAGTACTTC,CASSLEGRVGEQYF
TRBV20-1,11,-,-,TRBJ2-2,TGCAGTGCTGGACGCACCGGGGAGCTGTTTTTT,CSAGRTGELFF
TRBV18,13,-,-,TRBJ1-5,TGTGCCAGCTCACTTAAAGGGGGACAGCCCCAGCATTTT,CASSLKGGQPQHF
TRBV5-1,13,-,-,TRBJ1-4,TGCGCCAGCAGCTGGGCTTTTAATGAAAAACTGTTTTTT,CASSWAFNEKLFF
TRBV10-2,15,TRBD1,-,TRBJ2-7,TGCGCCAGCAGTGAGGAGACAGGGCTCCTCTACGAGCAGTACTTC,CASSEETGLLYEQYF
TRBV10-3,15,TRBD1,-,TRBJ2-7,TGTGCCATCAGTGACTTCGGGACAGGGGACGTCGAGCAGTACTTC,CAISDFGTGDVEQYF
TRBV12-3/TRBV12-4,12,-,many,TRBJ2-1,TGTGCCAGCAAGAACGGCTACAATGAGCAGTTCTTC,CASKNGYNEQFF
TRBV6-1,19,-,-,TRBJ2-6,TGTGCCAGCAGTGCCCCTCCAGGGTATGAAAACTCTGGGGCCAACGTCCTGACTTTC,CASSAPPGYENSGANVLTF
TRBV9,14,-,few,TRBJ2-3,TGTGCCAGCAGCGCACGGGACTCCACAGATACGCAGTATTTT,CASSARDSTDTQYF
TRBV20-1,16,TRBD2,-,TRBJ2-2,TGCAGTGCTAGAGTCCCCGAGCGGGGGGCCTCCGGGGAGCTGTTTTTT,CSARVPERGASGELFF
TRBV7-3,15,TRBD2,-,TRBJ2-1,TGTGCCAGCAGGACGGGGACTAGCGGGTACAATGAGCAGTTCTTC,CASRTGTSGYNEQFF
TRBV4-2,14,-,-,TRBJ1-2,TGTGCCAGCAGCCAAGATCGTAGCCCCAAGATGAGCACCTTC,CASSQDRSPKMSTF
TRBV9,13,-,-,TRBJ2-5,TGTGCCAGCAGCACCGGTGACTTTGAGACCCAGTACTTC,CASSTGDFETQYF
TRBV7-8,15,TRBD1,-,TRBJ2-5,TGTGCCAGCAGCCCCCGGGACAGGGGGGGAGAGACCCAGTACTTC,CASSPRDRGGETQYF
TRBV5-1,12,-,-,TRBJ1-1,TGCGCCAGCAGCCGGGGAGACACTGAAGCTTTCTTT,CASSRGDTEAFF
TRBV10-3,15,-,-,TRBJ1-5,TGTGCCATCAGTGAGAAGGGGATCGGCAATCAGCCCCAGCATTTT,CAISEKGIGNQPQHF
TRBV20-1,12,-,-,TRBJ2-7,TGCAGTGCTAGAAGTAGGACCTACGAGCAGTACTTC,CSARSRTYEQYF
TRBV7-6,16,TRBD2,-,TRBJ2-7,TGTGCCAGCTGGGGGGGGGTCTCATCGGCTCCCTACGAGCAGTACTTC,CASWGGVSSAPYEQYF
TRBV20-1,14,TRBD1,-,TRBJ2-7,TGCAGTGCTAACCCGGGACAGGGCGCCTACGAGCAGTACTTC,CSANPGQGAYEQYF
TRBV6-1,15,-,-,TRBJ1-5,TGTGCCAGCAGTGTGACCCAACTCTCCCTTCAGCCCCAGCATTTT,CASSVTQLSLQPQHF
TRBV6-2/TRBV6-3,12,-,-,TRBJ2-1,TGTGCCATCCTAGGAGGGTACAATGAGCAGTTCTTC,CAILGGYNEQFF
TRBV28,17,TRBD1,few,TRBJ1-1,TGTGCCAGCAGTTTCCCCGGGACAGGGGGCCTCGACACTGAAGCTTTCTTT,CASSFPGTGGLDTEAFF
TRBV12-3/TRBV12-4,13,TRBD2,-,TRBJ2-7,TGTGCCAGCAGCCATCCCGGGACTAGAAGTCAGTACTTC,CASSHPGTRSQYF
TRBV27,14,TRBD1,few,TRBJ1-4,TGTGCCAGCAGTCCACAGGGGTGGGATGAAAAACTGTTTTTT,CASSPQGWDEKLFF
TRBV27,14,-,-,TRBJ2-5,TGTGCCAGCAGTGACGTCCTTGGGCCGGAGACCCAGTACTTC,CASSDVLGPETQYF
TRBV5-1,15,-,-,TRBJ2-1,TGCGCCAGCAGCCCCGGCAGCGACTCCTACAATGAGCAGTTCTTC,CASSPGSDSYNEQFF
TRBV20-1,16,TRBD2,few,TRBJ2-7,TGCAGTGTGCCGCGGAGCGGGAGGGCCAGGGCCTACGAGCAGTACTTC,CSVPRSGRARAYEQYF
TRBV5-1,18,TRBD2,few,TRBJ2-2,TGCGCCAGCAGCCCGGGACTAGCGGGAGGGCCTGGCACCGGGGAGCTGTTTTTT,CASSPGLAGGPGTGELFF
TRBV15,17,-,-,TRBJ1-5,TGTGCCACCAGCAGAGATTCGAACAGGCCACTAGGTCAGCCCCAGCATTTT,CATSRDSNRPLGQPQHF
TRBV20-1,14,-,-,TRBJ2-2,TGCAGTGCTAGCCCCAGGGGTGTCACCGGGGAGCTGTTTTTT,CSASPRGVTGELFF
TRBV6-5,13,TRBD2,-,TRBJ2-7,TGTGCCAGCAGTTACAGACTAGCAGGCGAGCAGTACTTC,CASSYRLAGEQYF
TRBV5-1,14,-,-,TRBJ2-3,TGCGCCAGCAGCTTGGGGGTTAGCACAGATACGCAGTATTTT,CASSLGVSTDTQYF
TRBV3-1,18,-,-,TRBJ2-6,TGTGCCAGCAGTCCCGGGACGGGACCAGACTCTGGGGCCAACGTCCTGACTTTC,CASSPGTGPDSGANVLTF